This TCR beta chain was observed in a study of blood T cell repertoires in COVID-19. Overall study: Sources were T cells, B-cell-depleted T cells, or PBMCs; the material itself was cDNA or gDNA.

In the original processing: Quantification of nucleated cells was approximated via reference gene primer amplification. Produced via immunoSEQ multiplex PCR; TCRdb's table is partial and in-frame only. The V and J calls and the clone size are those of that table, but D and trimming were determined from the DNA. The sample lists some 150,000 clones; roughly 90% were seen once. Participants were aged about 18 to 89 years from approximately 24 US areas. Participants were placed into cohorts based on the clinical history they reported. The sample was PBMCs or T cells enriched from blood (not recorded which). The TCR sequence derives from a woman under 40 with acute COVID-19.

The CDR3 DNA reads TGTGCCAGCAGTTTGACCCACCCAGGGGTAAGGGAAAAACTGTTTTTT. It translates to CASSLTHPGVREKLFF. V usage is TRBV27 and J usage is TRBJ1-4; tentative D call: TRBD1 (6 bases). There are 16 residues in the CDR3. The V end was cut by 3 bases, the J end by 8 bases, with 19 bases between. Germline CDR1 and CDR2: MNHEY and SMNVEV (reference sequence).